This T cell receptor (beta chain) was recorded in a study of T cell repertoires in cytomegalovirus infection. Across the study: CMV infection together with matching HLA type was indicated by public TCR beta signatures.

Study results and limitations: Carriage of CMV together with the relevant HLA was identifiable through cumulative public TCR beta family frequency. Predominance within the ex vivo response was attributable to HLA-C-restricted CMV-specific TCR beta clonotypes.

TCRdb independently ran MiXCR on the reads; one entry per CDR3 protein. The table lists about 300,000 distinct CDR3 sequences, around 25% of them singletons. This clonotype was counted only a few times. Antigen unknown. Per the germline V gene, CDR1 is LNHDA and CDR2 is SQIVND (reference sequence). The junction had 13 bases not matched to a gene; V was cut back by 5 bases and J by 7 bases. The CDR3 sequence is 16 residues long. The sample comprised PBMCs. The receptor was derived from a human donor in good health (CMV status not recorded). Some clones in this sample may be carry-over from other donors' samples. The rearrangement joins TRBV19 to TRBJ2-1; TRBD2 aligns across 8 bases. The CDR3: CASSGSAGLGFNEQFF. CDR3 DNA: TGTGCCAGTAGTGGCTCGGCGGGACTAGGTTTTAATGAGCAGTTCTTC.